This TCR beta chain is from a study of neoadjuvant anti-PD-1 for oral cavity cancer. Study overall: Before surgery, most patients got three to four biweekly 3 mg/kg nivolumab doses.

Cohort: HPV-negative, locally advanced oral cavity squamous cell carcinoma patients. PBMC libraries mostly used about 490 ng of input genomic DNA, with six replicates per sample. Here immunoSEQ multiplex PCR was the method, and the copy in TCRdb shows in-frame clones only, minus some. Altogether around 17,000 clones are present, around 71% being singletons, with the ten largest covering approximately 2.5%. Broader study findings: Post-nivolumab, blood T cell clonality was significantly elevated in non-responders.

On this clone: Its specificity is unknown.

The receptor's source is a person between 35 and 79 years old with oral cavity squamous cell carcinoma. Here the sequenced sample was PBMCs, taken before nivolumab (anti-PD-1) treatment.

The CDR3 nucleotides read TGTGCCAGCAGCTTTGAGGGTTCCTATGGCTACACCTTC. Translation gives CASSFEGSYGYTF. The chain employs TRBV7-2 and TRBJ1-2, with D hard to call. The CDR3 totals 13 residues. Germline CDR1 is SGHTA and CDR2 is FQGNSA. Trimming took 3 bases from V and 4 from J, leaving 9 bases between them.